A single T cell receptor (beta chain) is shown here with its context. This sample includes further DNA sequences coding for the same CDR3. This sample was taken from a study of shared clonotypes between healthy human individuals. The table came from immunoSEQ multiplex PCR; TCRdb's copy has only in-frame clones and leaves some out. The table includes 1.5 million to 2.5 million clones, around 96% detected once. V was pared by 3 bases and J by 4 bases, with 9 bases between. CDR1 is MNHEY and CDR2 is SMNVEV in the germline V gene (reference sequence). This CDR3 contains 13 residues. Naive CD8 cells, CD45RO-negative and positively selected for CCR7, excluded terminally differentiated effector memory CD45RA+ cells.

Source material: naive CD8+ T cells sorted from blood. The receptor comes from a man aged 18-30 years in good health. This sequence joins TRBV27 and TRBJ2-5; no clear D gene. The CDR3 reads CASSLLLGETQYF. CDR3 nucleotides: TGTGCCAGCAGTTTGTTATTGGGAGAGACCCAGTACTTC.